This T cell receptor (beta chain) derives from a study of blood T cell repertoires in COVID-19. Study-wide background: Whether acute or convalescent, the COVID-19 samples came from the United States, Italy and Spain.

This table comes from immunoSEQ multiplex PCR, and its TCRdb copy is limited to in-frame clones, with some not included. The data contain 98,000 or so clones, roughly 84% of them singletons. The V segment lost 1 base and the J segment 4 bases; nucleotides outside the gene matches: 6. Germline CDR1 is SGHNT and CDR2 is YENEEA. The CDR3 loop spans 16 amino acids. This sequence originates from a man aged 60 to 75 with acute or convalescent COVID-19. The sample taken for sequencing was peripheral blood. The chain employs TRBV11-3 and TRBJ2-1; 8 bases agree with TRBD2. The CDR3 protein is CASSLVAGPRYNEQFF. DNA for the CDR3: TGTGCCAGCAGCTTAGTAGCGGGACCACGTTACAATGAGCAGTTCTTC.